In its sample, the clone carrying this T cell receptor (beta chain) was seen once. What it binds is not known. These data originate in a study of graft-versus-host responses after intestinal transplantation. Study context: Grafts were multivisceral, liver-intestinal, or isolated intestinal. The whole recipient group had anti-thymocyte globulin induction followed by tacrolimus and steroids for about three years.

Per germline, CDR1 SGHKS and CDR2 YYEKEE (reference sequence). V was trimmed by 1 base and J by 8 bases, leaving 3 bases between them. CDR3 length equals 11 residues. The study, taken as a whole, reports: Patients who carried graft-donor T cell macrochimerism also had high graft-versus-host to host-versus-graft clonal ratios in their allografts. Early post-transplant declines in HvG were associated with peak levels of circulating GvH clones.

Some clones are missing from TCRdb's copy, which holds only in-frame ones; the method was immunoSEQ multiplex PCR. The data show about 120,000 clones, around nine tenths seen once. This receptor was taken from a human donor who received an intestinal transplant. The sample consisted of unstimulated CD4+ T cells sorted from spleen or lymph node cells, taken before intestinal transplant. The genes are TRBV5-5 and TRBJ1-4; D gene ambiguous. CDR3 DNA sequence: TGTGCCAGCAGCTTGTTAGAAAAACTGTTTTTT. Translated: CASSLLEKLFF. The whole variable domain, remainder taken from reference TRBV5-5 and TRBJ1-4, is DAGVTQSPTHLIKTRGQQVTLRCSPISGHKSVSWYQQVLGQGPQFIFQYYEKEERGRGNFPDRFSARQFPNYSSELNVNALLLGDSALYLCASSLLEKLFFGSGTQLSVL.